The subject of this entry is one TCR beta chain. This sample was included in a study of T cell changes during pregnancy in multiple sclerosis. Only in-frame clones appear in the TCRdb table, and some are missing; sequencing was by immunoSEQ multiplex PCR. The data show 45,000 to 55,000 clones, roughly 90% seen once. CDR1 is SGHTA and CDR2 is FQGNSA in the germline V gene. There are 13 residues in the CDR3. Trimming removed 3 bases from V and 6 bases from J, with 11 bases in between. This clonotype was obtained from a female donor with multiple sclerosis, enrolled in a pregnancy study. The starting material was CD4+ T cells from peripheral blood mononuclear cells, obtained after pregnancy. The rearrangement joins TRBV7-2 to TRBJ1-1; TRBD1 is a possible D gene (5 bases). The CDR3 DNA follows: TGTGCCAGCAGCTTGCCAGGGATCCCTGAAGCTTTCTTT. Its translation: CASSLPGIPEAFF.